This T cell receptor (beta chain) is from a study of blood T cell repertoires in COVID-19. Looking at the study overall: Sites in the United States, Italy and Spain provided acute and convalescent COVID-19 samples.

The germline V and J ends were trimmed by 3 bases and 0 bases, with 12 bases remaining between them. The CDR3 loop spans 16 amino acids. Germline V gene sequence: CDR1 LNHDA, CDR2 SQIVND (reference sequence). Assay used: immunoSEQ multiplex PCR; TCRdb lists only in-frame clones, some missing. The sample carries roughly 97,000 clones, approximately 82% recorded once. The chain combines TRBV19 with TRBJ1-3, with D unclear. The receptor's source is a man aged 65 to 85 with acute or convalescent COVID-19. The sample comprised peripheral blood. This CDR3 reads CASSIPHRSSGNTIYF. For the CDR3, the DNA is TGTGCCAGTAGTATCCCCCACCGGAGCTCTGGAAACACCATATATTTT.